This TCR beta chain is from a study of blood T cell repertoires in COVID-19. The CDR3 is 14 amino acids. Germline V gene lookup returns CDR1 LGHDT and CDR2 YNNKEL (reference sequence). Trimming removed 5 bases at V and 4 bases at J, with 15 bases between. The repertoire was sequenced with immunoSEQ multiplex PCR; TCRdb's copy has only in-frame clones and lacks some. The sample includes hundreds of thousands of clones, 92% of them seen just once. The source is a man in his 60s with COVID-19, enrolled during active disease. The rearrangement uses TRBV3-1 (or the pseudogene TRBV3-2) and TRBJ2-7; weak D call: TRBD1 (5 bases). Specimen: peripheral blood. CDR3 nucleotide sequence: TGTGCCAGCAGCGAACAAGCCCAGGGTTACGAGCAGTACTTC. This encodes CASSEQAQGYEQYF.